The TCR beta chain described here comes from a study of blood T cell repertoires in COVID-19 (dated by TCRdb to 2018 to 2020). Regarding the research as a whole: The collaborator samples originated in the United States, Italy and Spain and spanned the acute and convalescent phases of COVID-19. Sample metadata almost always included a de-identified subject ID, COVID-19 status, age in years and sex. The prospective study material was composed of cDNA or gDNA derived from T cells, B-cell-depleted T cells, or PBMCs. The samples were drawn from two sources: the first 160 participants of the ongoing ImmuneRACE study, and 1,000 to 1,500 subjects contributed by 6 global collaborators. A freely available public database, intended as a resource for researchers studying the immune response to SARS-CoV-2, is where the repertoires were released. Subjects who had been exposed to COVID-19, were actively infected with it, or had recovered from it provided the deeply sampled blood TCRbeta repertoires that made up the dataset. Where available, HLA class I and class II types were obtained from metadata supplied by the sample provider rather than from assay-based typing.

TCRbeta CDR3 regions were amplified from genomic DNA by means of the immunoSEQ Assay, a bias-controlled multiplex PCR. The paper's data handling went like this. The number of nucleated cells in each sample was estimated from the amplification of reference gene primers within the assay. Sequence reads were collapsed and filtered to measure the absolute abundance of every unique TCRbeta CDR3 rearrangement. For each sample, productive Simpson clonality was calculated as the square root of Simpson's diversity index over productive rearrangements. TCRdb mirrors the immuneACCESS table, restricted to in-frame sequences. Some clones are absent from its copies; in checked studies, under half trace to an unresolved V gene, and the reason for the others is unknown. That table supplies the V and J calls and clone size; D and trimming were determined from the DNA. The sample data list some 80,000 clones, and about 86% of these were observed just once. The ten top clones hold over 35% of the sample.

Cut back by 0 bases and 3 bases, the V and J ends lie 11 bases apart. Via the germline V gene (reference sequence), CDR1 is LGHDT and CDR2 YNNKEL. There are 15 amino acids in the CDR3, from cysteine to phenylalanine inclusive. CDR3 DNA only is kept here, 45 bases in frame from base 1. Notes on this clone: Its antigen specificity is not known. Base quality data are lacking; no much larger clone is found one base away.

What the authors observed across the whole study: The amount of clinical and demographic metadata varied by source and participant and was provided uncurated.

The collaborating institutions used their own protocols to collect whole blood in K2EDTA tubes. For TCRbeta analysis, collaborator samples were shipped as frozen whole blood, as isolated PBMCs, or as DNA extracted from either sample type. Sequenced sample: peripheral blood. The receptor's source is a man older than 75 with acute or convalescent COVID-19. The chain links TRBV3-1 (or the pseudogene TRBV3-2) with TRBJ1-2, and perhaps TRBD1 as D gene, on 6 matching bases. The nucleotide sequence is TGTGCCAGCAGCCAAGATTCGGCAGGGGACTATGGCTACACCTTC. The resulting protein is CASSQDSAGDYGYTF.